A selection of T cell receptor beta chains follows, all from one sample in a study of T cell responses to AZD1222 COVID-19 vaccine. Data came from immunoSEQ multiplex PCR; TCRdb stores just in-frame clones and leaves some out. This sample has 100,000 or so clones; more than 85% occur once, and the top ten carry around 4.3%. The starting material was peripheral blood, obtained on day 0 of AZD1222 vaccination. The source is an adult in good health. Each CDR3 is given with its conserved first and last residue. The D gene is left open where the match is weak. The size entry is marked missing in some rows and otherwise reads once, few, many or a size class.

size,D,V,J,CDR3,DNA
.,TRBD2,TRBV24-1,TRBJ2-3,CATSAGGGRSTDTQYF,TGTGCCACCAGTGCTGGCGGGGGTAGGAGCACAGATACGCAGTATTTT
.,.,TRBV7-2,TRBJ1-1,CASSQIRNTEAFF,TGTGCCAGCAGCCAGATAAGGAACACTGAAGCTTTCTTT
once,.,TRBV4-3,TRBJ1-2,CASSQDRGAQGYTF,TGCGCCAGCAGCCAAGATCGCGGGGCGCAGGGCTACACCTTC
.,.,TRBV9,TRBJ2-3,CASSVAGGPLTDTQYF,TGTGCCAGCAGCGTAGCTGGGGGACCCCTCACAGATACGCAGTATTTT
.,TRBD2,TRBV20-1,TRBJ2-1,CSASHTSGGYSYNEQFF,TGCAGTGCTAGTCACACTAGCGGGGGGTACTCCTACAATGAGCAGTTCTTC
.,TRBD2,TRBV4-3,TRBJ2-5,CASSQGLAETQYF,TGCGCCAGCAGCCAGGGACTAGCGGAGACCCAGTACTTC
.,TRBD1,TRBV30,TRBJ1-4,CAWSAGTGYEKLFF,TGTGCCTGGAGTGCCGGGACAGGGTATGAAAAACTGTTTTTT
.,.,TRBV12-3/TRBV12-4,TRBJ1-1,CASSLLGSEAFF,TGTGCCAGCAGTTTGTTGGGTAGTGAAGCTTTCTTT
.,.,TRBV28,TRBJ1-3,CASSTPSQGFGNTIYF,TGTGCCAGCAGCACACCGAGCCAGGGGTTTGGAAACACCATATATTTT
.,.,TRBV9,TRBJ2-1,CASSVGGDTYNEQFF,TGTGCCAGCAGCGTAGGGGGAGATACCTACAATGAGCAGTTCTTC
.,.,TRBV30,TRBJ1-1,CAWSALWTPFF,TGTGCCTGGAGTGCATTGTGGACCCCCTTTTTT
.,TRBD1,TRBV9,TRBJ2-7,CASGQGANSYEQYF,TGTGCCAGCGGCCAGGGGGCGAACTCCTACGAGCAGTACTTC
.,.,TRBV24-1,TRBJ2-5,CATSDSVMGQETQYF,TGTGCCACCAGTGATTCTGTAATGGGCCAAGAGACCCAGTACTTC
few,.,TRBV6-5,TRBJ1-2,CASRFPGRYGYTF,TGTGCCAGCCGTTTCCCCGGGAGGTATGGCTACACCTTC
.,.,TRBV4-2,TRBJ1-5,CASSQEGHSNQPQHF,TGTGCCAGCAGCCAAGAGGGACATAGCAATCAGCCCCAGCATTTT
.,TRBD1,TRBV6-2/TRBV6-3,TRBJ1-3,CASSRTGIQNTIYF,TGTGCCAGCAGTCGGACAGGGATCCAAAACACCATATATTTT
.,TRBD1,TRBV7-9,TRBJ1-6,CASSSGQGSSPLHF,TGTGCCAGCAGCTCGGGACAGGGGAGCTCACCCCTCCACTTT
.,.,TRBV6-6,TRBJ2-7,CASRPNEGYHEQYF,TGTGCCAGCAGGCCAAACGAAGGGTATCACGAGCAGTACTTC
.,.,TRBV27,TRBJ2-1,CASSPNRDGTNEQFF,TGTGCCAGCAGTCCCAACCGGGACGGGACGAATGAGCAGTTCTTC
.,.,TRBV12-5,TRBJ2-5,CASAGQPPETQYF,TGTGCTAGTGCGGGGCAACCCCCGGAGACCCAGTACTTC
few,.,TRBV19,TRBJ1-1,CASSLGMTNTEAFF,TGTGCCAGTAGTCTAGGGATGACCAACACTGAAGCTTTCTTT
.,TRBD2,TRBV4-3,TRBJ2-2,CASSQENSWTSGGATRIGELFF,TGCGCCAGCAGCCAAGAGAATTCTTGGACTAGCGGGGGGGCGACAAGAATCGGGGAGCTGTTTTTT
once,.,TRBV11-3,TRBJ2-1,CASSLDQVNEQFF,TGTGCCAGCAGCTTAGATCAGGTAAATGAGCAGTTCTTC
.,TRBD1,TRBV3-1/TRBV3-2,TRBJ1-4,CASSQRTGYNEKLFF,TGTGCCAGCAGCCAACGGACAGGGTATAATGAAAAACTGTTTTTT
.,.,TRBV6-5,TRBJ1-2,CASSYLLKEGDYGYTF,TGTGCCAGCAGTTACCTCCTTAAGGAGGGTGACTATGGCTACACCTTC
.,.,TRBV19,TRBJ1-1,CASRRAQNTEAFF,TGTGCCAGTAGACGGGCCCAGAACACTGAAGCTTTCTTT
.,.,TRBV11-2,TRBJ1-3,CASSLLSSSLTGNTIYF,TGTGCCAGCAGCTTACTATCATCCAGCCTTACTGGAAACACCATATATTTT
.,TRBD2,TRBV5-1,TRBJ2-1,CASSMTSGFRVDEQFF,TGCGCCAGCAGCATGACTAGCGGTTTTCGGGTCGATGAGCAGTTCTTC
.,.,TRBV11-3,TRBJ2-3,CASSLEPSRAQYF,TGTGCCAGCAGCTTAGAACCAAGTCGGGCGCAGTATTTT
.,.,TRBV4-1,TRBJ2-1,CASSLFQGSEQFF,TGCGCCAGCAGCCTATTCCAGGGGAGTGAGCAGTTCTTC
once,TRBD1,TRBV12-5,TRBJ2-1,CASGLVNRWTGVRYNEQFF,TGTGCTAGTGGTTTGGTAAACCGATGGACAGGGGTGAGGTACAATGAGCAGTTCTTC
.,.,TRBV6-6,TRBJ2-7,CASSYLWTAGHEQYF,TGTGCCAGCAGTTACTTGTGGACAGCGGGTCACGAGCAGTACTTC
.,.,TRBV30,TRBJ1-6,CAWKAPERSPLHF,TGTGCCTGGAAGGCGCCAGAGCGATCACCCCTCCACTTT
.,.,TRBV4-2,TRBJ1-5,CASSLTGSGQPQHF,TGTGCCAGCAGCCTTACAGGGTCGGGTCAGCCCCAGCATTTT
few,.,TRBV14,TRBJ2-2,CASSPRPGLNTGELFF,TGTGCCAGCAGCCCCAGACCAGGGTTAAACACCGGGGAGCTGTTTTTT
.,.,TRBV5-1,TRBJ2-7,CASSFRGSSYEQYF,TGCGCCAGCAGCTTTAGGGGATCCTCCTACGAGCAGTACTTC
.,.,TRBV19,TRBJ1-1,CASRRDIEAFF,TGTGCCAGTCGCAGGGACATTGAAGCTTTCTTT
.,.,TRBV5-6,TRBJ1-3,CASSLDEGPGNTIYF,TGTGCCAGCAGCTTAGACGAGGGGCCAGGAAACACCATATATTTT
once,.,TRBV6-2/TRBV6-3,TRBJ1-5,CASSYSSRVRYQPQHF,TGTGCCAGCAGTTATTCTTCTCGGGTTCGGTATCAGCCCCAGCATTTT
.,TRBD1,TRBV5-8,TRBJ2-4,CASRDRGRRNIQYF,TGTGCCAGCAGGGACAGGGGGCGCAGGAACATTCAGTACTTC
.,TRBD2,TRBV6-4,TRBJ2-1,CASSDSSSGHNEQFF,TGTGCCAGCAGTGACTCTAGTAGCGGGCACAATGAGCAGTTCTTC